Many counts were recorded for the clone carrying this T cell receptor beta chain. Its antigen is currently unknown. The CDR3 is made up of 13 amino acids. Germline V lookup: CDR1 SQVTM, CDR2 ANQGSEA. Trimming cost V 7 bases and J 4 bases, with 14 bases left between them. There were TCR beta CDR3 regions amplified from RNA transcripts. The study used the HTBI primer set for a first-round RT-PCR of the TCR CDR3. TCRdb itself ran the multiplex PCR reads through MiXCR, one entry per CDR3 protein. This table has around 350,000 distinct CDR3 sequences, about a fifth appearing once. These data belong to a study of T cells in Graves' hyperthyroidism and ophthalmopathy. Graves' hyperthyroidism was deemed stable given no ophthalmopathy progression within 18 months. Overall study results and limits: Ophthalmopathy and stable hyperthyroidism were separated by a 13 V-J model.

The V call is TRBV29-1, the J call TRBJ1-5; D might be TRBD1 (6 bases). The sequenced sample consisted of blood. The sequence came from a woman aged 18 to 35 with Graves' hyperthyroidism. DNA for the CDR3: TGCAGCGGGACACAGGGTTTGAATCAGCCCCAGCATTTT. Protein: CSGTQGLNQPQHF.